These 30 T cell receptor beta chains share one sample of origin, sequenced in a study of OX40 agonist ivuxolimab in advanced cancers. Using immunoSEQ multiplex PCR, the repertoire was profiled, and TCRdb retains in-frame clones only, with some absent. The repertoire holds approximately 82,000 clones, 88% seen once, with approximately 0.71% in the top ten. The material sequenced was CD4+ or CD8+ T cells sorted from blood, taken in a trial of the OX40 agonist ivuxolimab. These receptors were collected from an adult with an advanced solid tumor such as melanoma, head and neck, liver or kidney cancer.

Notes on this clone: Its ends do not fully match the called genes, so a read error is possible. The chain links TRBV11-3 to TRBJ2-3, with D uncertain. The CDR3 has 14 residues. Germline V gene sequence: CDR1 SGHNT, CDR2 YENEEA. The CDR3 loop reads CASSLEHPTDTQYF. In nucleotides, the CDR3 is TGTGCCAGCAGCCTAGAACATCCCACAGATACGCAGTATTTT.

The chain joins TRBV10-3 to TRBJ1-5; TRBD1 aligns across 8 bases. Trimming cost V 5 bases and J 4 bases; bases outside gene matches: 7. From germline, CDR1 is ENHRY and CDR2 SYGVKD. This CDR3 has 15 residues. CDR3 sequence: CAISPDRVGNQPQHF. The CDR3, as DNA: TGTGCCATCAGTCCGGACAGGGTCGGTAATCAGCCCCAGCATTTT.

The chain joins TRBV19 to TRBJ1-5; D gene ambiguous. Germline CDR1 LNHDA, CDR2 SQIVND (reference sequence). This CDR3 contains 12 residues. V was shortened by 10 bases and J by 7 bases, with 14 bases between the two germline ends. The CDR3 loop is CATRVEYQPQHF. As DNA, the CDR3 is TGTGCCACTCGAGTGGAGTACCAGCCCCAGCATTTT.

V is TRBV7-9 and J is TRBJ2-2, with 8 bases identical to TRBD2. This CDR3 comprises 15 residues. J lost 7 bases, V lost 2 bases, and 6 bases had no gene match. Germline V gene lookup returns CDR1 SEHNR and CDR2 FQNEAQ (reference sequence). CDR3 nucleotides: TGTGCCAGCAGCTTACCGGGAGGGCGGGACGGGGAGCTGTTTTTT. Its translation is CASSLPGGRDGELFF.

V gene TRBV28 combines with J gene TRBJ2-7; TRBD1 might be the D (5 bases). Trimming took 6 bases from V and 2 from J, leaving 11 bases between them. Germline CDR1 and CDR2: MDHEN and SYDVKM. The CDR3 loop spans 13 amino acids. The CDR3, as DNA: TGTGCCAGCAGCCAGGGATTTGCCTACGAGCAGTACTTC. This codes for CASSQGFAYEQYF. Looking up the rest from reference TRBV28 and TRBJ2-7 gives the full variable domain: DVKVTQSSRYLVKRTGEKVFLECVQDMDHENMFWYRQDPGLGLRLIYFSYDVKMKEKGDIPEGYSVSREKKERFSLILESASTNQTSMYLCASSQGFAYEQYFGPGTRLTVT.

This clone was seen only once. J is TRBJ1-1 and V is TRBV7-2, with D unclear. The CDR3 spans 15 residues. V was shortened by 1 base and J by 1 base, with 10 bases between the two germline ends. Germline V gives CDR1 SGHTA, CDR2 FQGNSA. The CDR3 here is CASSLGRGQNTEAFF. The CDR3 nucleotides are TGTGCCAGCAGCTTAGGTAGAGGGCAGAACACTGAAGCTTTCTTT.

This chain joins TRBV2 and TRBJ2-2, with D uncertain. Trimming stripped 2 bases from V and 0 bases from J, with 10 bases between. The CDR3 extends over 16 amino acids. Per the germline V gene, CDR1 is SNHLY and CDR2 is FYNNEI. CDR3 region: CASSERLGTNTGELFF. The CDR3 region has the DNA TGTGCCAGCAGTGAAAGGCTAGGGACGAACACCGGGGAGCTGTTTTTT.

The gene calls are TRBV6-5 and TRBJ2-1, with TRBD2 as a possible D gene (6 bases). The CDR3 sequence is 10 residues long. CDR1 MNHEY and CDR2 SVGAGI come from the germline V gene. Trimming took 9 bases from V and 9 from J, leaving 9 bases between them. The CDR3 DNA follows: TGTGCCAGTTTCGGGGGTGAGCAGTTCTTC. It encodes CASFGGEQFF.

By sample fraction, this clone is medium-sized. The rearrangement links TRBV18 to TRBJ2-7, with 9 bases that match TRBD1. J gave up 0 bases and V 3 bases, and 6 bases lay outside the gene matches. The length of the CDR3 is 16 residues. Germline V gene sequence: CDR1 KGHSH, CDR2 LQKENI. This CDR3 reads CASSPGQGVFSYEQYF. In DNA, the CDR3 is TGTGCCAGCTCACCGGGACAGGGAGTCTTCTCCTACGAGCAGTACTTC. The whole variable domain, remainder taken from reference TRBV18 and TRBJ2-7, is NAGVMQNPRHLVRRRGQEARLRCSPMKGHSHVYWYRQLPEEGLKFMVYLQKENIIDESGMPKERFSAEFPKEGPSILRIQQVVRGDSAAYFCASSPGQGVFSYEQYFGPGTRLTVT.

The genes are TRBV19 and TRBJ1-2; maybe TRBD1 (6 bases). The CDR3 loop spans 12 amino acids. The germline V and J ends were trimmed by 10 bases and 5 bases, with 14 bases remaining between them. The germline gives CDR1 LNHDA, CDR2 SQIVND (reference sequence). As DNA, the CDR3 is TGTGCCACCAAAGGGACACCTTATGGCTACACCTTC. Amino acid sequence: CATKGTPYGYTF.

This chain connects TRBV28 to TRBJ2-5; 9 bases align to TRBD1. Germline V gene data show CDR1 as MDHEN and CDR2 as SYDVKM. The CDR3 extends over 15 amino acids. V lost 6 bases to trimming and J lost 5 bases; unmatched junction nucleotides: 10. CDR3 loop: CASRGTGGVRETQYF. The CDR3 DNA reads TGTGCCAGCAGGGGAACAGGGGGCGTGAGGGAGACCCAGTACTTC.

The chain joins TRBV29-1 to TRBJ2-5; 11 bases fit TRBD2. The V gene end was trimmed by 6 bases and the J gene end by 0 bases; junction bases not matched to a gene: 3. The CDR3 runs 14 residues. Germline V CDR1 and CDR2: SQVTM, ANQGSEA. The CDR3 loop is CSVATSGNQETQYF. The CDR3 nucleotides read TGCAGCGTCGCGACTAGCGGGAACCAAGAGACCCAGTACTTC.

In nucleotides, the CDR3 is TGTGCCAGCAGCTTACCAGGGTACTACGAGCAGTACTTC. Protein product: CASSLPGYYEQYF. This sequence joins TRBV7-9 and TRBJ2-7, with D perhaps TRBD1 (5 bases). The V gene's germline CDR1 is SEHNR and CDR2 FQNEAQ (reference sequence). V was trimmed by 2 bases and J by 3 bases, leaving 8 bases between them. The CDR3 spans 13 residues.

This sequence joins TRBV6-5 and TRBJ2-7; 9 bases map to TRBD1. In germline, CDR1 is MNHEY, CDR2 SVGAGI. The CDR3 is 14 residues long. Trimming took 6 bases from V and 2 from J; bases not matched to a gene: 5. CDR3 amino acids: CASRPTGGAYEQYF. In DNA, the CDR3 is TGTGCCAGCAGACCCACAGGGGGCGCCTACGAGCAGTACTTC.

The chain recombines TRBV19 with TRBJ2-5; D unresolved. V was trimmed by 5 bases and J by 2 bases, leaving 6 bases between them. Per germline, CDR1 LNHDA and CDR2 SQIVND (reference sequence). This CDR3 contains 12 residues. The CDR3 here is CASSQRQETQYF. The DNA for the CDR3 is TGTGCCAGTAGTCAGCGACAAGAGACCCAGTACTTC.

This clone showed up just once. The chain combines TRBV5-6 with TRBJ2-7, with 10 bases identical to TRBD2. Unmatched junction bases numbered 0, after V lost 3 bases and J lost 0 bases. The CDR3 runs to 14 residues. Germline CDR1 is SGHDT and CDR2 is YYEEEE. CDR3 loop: CASSSSGSSYEQYF. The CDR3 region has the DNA TGTGCCAGCAGCTCTAGCGGGAGCTCCTACGAGCAGTACTTC.

The CDR3 is CASSPGTVDEQYF. DNA of the CDR3: TGCGCCAGCAGCCCTGGGACGGTGGACGAGCAGTACTTC. The rearrangement joins TRBV5-1 to TRBJ2-7, with D possibly called TRBD1 or TRBD2 (5 bases each). The ends were cut back, 4 bases at V and 5 bases at J, with 13 bases in the middle. Germline V gene sequence: CDR1 SGHRS, CDR2 YFSETQ. This CDR3 is 13 amino acids long. Filled out from reference TRBV5-1 and TRBJ2-7, the complete variable domain reads KAGVTQTPRYLIKTRGQQVTLSCSPISGHRSVSWYQQTPGQGLQFLFEYFSETQRNKGNFPGRFSGRQFSNSRSEMNVSTLELGDSALYLCASSPGTVDEQYFGPGTRLTVT.

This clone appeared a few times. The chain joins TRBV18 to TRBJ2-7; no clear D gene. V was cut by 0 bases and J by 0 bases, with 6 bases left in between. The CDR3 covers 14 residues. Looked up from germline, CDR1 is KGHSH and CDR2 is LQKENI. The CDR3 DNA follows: TGTGCCAGCTCACCACCGGGTAGCTCCTACGAGCAGTACTTC. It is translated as CASSPPGSSYEQYF.

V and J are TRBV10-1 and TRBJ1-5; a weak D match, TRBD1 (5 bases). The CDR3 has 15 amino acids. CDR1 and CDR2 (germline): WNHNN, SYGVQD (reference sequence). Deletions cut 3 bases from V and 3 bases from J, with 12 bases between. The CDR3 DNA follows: TGCGCCAGCAGTGACCCAGGGTCCAACAATCAGCCCCAGCATTTT. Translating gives CASSDPGSNNQPQHF.

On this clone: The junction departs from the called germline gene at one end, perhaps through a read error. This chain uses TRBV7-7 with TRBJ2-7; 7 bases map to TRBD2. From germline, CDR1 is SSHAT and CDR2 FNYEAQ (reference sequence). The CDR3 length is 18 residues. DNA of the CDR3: TGTGCTAGCAGCTTTATGACGCGGGGCAAGCGGGACTCCTACGAGCAGTACTTC. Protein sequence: CASSFMTRGKRDSYEQYF.

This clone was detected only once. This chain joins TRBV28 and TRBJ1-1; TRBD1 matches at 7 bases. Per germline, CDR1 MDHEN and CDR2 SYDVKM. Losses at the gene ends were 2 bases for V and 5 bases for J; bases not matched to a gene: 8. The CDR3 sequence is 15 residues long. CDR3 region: CASSLRQGGGTEAFF. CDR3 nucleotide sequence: TGTGCCAGCAGTTTAAGACAGGGTGGGGGGACTGAAGCTTTCTTT.

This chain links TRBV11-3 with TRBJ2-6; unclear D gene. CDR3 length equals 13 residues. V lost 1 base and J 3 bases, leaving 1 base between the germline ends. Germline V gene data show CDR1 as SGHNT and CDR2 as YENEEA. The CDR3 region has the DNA TGTGCCAGCAGCTTAGGTGGGGCCAACGTCCTGACTTTC. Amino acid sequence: CASSLGGANVLTF.

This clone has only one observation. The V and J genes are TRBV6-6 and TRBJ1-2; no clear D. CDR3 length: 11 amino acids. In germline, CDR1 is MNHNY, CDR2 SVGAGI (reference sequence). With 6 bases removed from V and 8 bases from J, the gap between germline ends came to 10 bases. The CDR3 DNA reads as TGTGCCAGCAGCCTACTTGGGGGCTACACCTTC. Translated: CASSLLGGYTF.

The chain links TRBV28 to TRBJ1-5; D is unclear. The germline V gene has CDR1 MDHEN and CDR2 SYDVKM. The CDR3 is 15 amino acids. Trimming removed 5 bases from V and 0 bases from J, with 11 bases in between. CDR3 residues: CASSTWTDSNQPQHF. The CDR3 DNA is TGTGCCAGCAGTACTTGGACGGATAGCAATCAGCCCCAGCATTTT.

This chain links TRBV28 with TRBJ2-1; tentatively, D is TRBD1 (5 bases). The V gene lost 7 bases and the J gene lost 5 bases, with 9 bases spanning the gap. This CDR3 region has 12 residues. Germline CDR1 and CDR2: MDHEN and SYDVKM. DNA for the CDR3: TGTGCCAGCAACAGGAATAACAATGAGCAGTTCTTC. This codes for CASNRNNNEQFF.

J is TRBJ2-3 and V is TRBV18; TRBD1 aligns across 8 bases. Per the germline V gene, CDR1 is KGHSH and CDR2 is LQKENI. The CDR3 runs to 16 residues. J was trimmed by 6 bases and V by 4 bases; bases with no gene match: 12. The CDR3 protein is CASSLYLRGQTDTQYF. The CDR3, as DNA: TGTGCCAGCTCACTCTACCTCAGGGGGCAAACGGATACGCAGTATTTT.

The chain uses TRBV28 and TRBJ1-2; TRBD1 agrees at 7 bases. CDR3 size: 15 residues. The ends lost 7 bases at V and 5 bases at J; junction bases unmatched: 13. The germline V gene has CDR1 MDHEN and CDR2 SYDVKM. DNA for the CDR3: TGTGCCAGCAATGACAGGAGCAGGGGGAGGTATGGCTACACCTTC. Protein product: CASNDRSRGRYGYTF.

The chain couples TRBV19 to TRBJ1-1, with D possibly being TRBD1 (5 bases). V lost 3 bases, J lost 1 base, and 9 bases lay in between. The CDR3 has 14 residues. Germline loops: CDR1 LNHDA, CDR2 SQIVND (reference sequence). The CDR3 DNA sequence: TGTGCCAGTAGTATTACAGACAGGAACACTGAAGCTTTCTTT. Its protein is CASSITDRNTEAFF.

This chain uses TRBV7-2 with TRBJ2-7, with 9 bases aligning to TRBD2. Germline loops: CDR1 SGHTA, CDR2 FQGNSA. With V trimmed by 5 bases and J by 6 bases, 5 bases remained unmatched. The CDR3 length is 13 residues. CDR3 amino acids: CASSGGRAAEQYF. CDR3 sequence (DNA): TGTGCCAGCAGCGGCGGGAGGGCCGCCGAGCAGTACTTC.

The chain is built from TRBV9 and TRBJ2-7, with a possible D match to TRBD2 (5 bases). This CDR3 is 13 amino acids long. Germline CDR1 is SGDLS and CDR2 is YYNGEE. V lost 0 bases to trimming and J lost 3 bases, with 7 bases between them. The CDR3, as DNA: TGTGCCAGCAGCGTAGGAGGACTCTACGAGCAGTACTTC. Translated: CASSVGGLYEQYF.